Listed below are T cell receptor beta chains from one sample, sequenced in a study of cytomegalovirus exposure and HLA in healthy donors. Libraries were prepared by immunoSEQ multiplex PCR; TCRdb keeps only in-frame clonotypes and omits some of them. The profile covers some 190,000 clones, with around 80% appearing a single time and 2.4% taken by the ten largest. The sequencing sample was made of PBMCs. The origin of the receptors is a male donor in good health and CMV-seronegative. Both conserved end residues are part of each CDR3. A D gene is named only where the DNA matches it firmly. For some rows the clone size is stated as once, few or many, or as a class when expanded; others skip it.

V gene	clone size	D gene	J gene	CDR3 protein	CDR3 DNA
TRBV27	NA	NA	TRBJ2-7	CASSLAGNYEQYF	TGTGCCAGCAGTTTGGCAGGGAACTACGAGCAGTACTTC
TRBV7-6	NA	TRBD2	TRBJ2-3	CASSLGAGGRTDTQYF	TGTGCCAGCAGCTTGGGCGCGGGGGGCCGCACAGATACGCAGTATTTT
TRBV7-9	NA	NA	TRBJ2-7	CASSFAGEHEQYF	TGTGCCAGCAGCTTTGCAGGGGAGCACGAGCAGTACTTC
TRBV7-9	NA	TRBD1	TRBJ1-2	CASSIGTGGFDYGYTF	TGTGCCAGCAGCATCGGGACAGGGGGATTTGACTATGGCTACACCTTC
TRBV5-1	NA	TRBD1	TRBJ1-2	CASSATGTETNYGYTF	TGCGCCAGCAGCGCGACTGGGACAGAGACTAACTATGGCTACACCTTC
TRBV11-2	NA	TRBD1	TRBJ1-4	CASSLTGVRSNEKLFF	TGTGCCAGCAGCTTGACAGGGGTGCGGTCTAATGAAAAACTGTTTTTT
TRBV7-6	NA	NA	TRBJ2-3	CASSQRLADTQYF	TGTGCCAGCAGCCAGAGACTAGCAGATACGCAGTATTTT
TRBV7-9	NA	NA	TRBJ1-5	CASESGTQGAQHF	TGTGCCAGTGAGTCCGGGACACAAGGAGCCCAGCATTTT
TRBV9	NA	NA	TRBJ2-7	CASSVGGTNYEQYF	TGTGCCAGCAGCGTAGGCGGCACAAACTACGAGCAGTACTTC
TRBV7-2	NA	NA	TRBJ2-2	CASSLAQGTGELFF	TGTGCCAGCAGCTTAGCTCAGGGAACCGGGGAGCTGTTTTTT
TRBV20-1	NA	NA	TRBJ1-2	CSAITGQGYTF	TGCAGTGCCATAACAGGGCAAGGCTACACCTTC
TRBV4-2	NA	TRBD1	TRBJ2-5	CASSQEGQPPKETQYF	TGTGCCAGCAGCCAAGAGGGACAGCCGCCTAAAGAGACCCAGTACTTC
TRBV7-9	NA	NA	TRBJ1-2	CASTGTNYGYPF	TGTGCCAGCACTGGGACTAACTATGGCTACCCCTTC
TRBV5-1	NA	NA	TRBJ2-5	CASSASRTGNQETQYF	TGCGCCAGCAGCGCGTCTCGGACGGGGAACCAAGAGACCCAGTACTTC
TRBV19	NA	NA	TRBJ2-7	CASSPRADDEQYF	TGTGCCAGTAGCCCCAGGGCGGATGACGAGCAGTACTTC
TRBV29-1	NA	NA	TRBJ1-2	CSVGGESGYTF	TGCAGCGTTGGGGGGGAAAGTGGCTACACCTTC
TRBV7-9	NA	NA	TRBJ2-3	CASSPVVADTQYF	TGTGCCAGCAGTCCCGTCGTCGCAGATACGCAGTATTTT
TRBV25-1	NA	NA	TRBJ1-2	CASSEKGQYYGYPF	TGTGCCAGCAGTGAAAAGGGGCAGTACTATGGCTACCCCTTC
TRBV5-1	NA	TRBD1	TRBJ2-5	CASSLRDRGQETQYF	TGCGCCAGCAGCTTGCGGGACAGGGGCCAAGAGACCCAGTACTTC
TRBV9	NA	TRBD1	TRBJ2-1	CASSPVRGQSSYNEQFF	TGTGCCAGCAGCCCCGTTAGGGGACAGAGCTCCTACAATGAGCAGTTCTTC
TRBV5-4	NA	TRBD1	TRBJ1-1	CASRPRTGPNTEAFF	TGTGCCAGCAGGCCGAGGACAGGGCCGAACACTGAAGCTTTCTTT
TRBV7-8	NA	NA	TRBJ1-2	CASSLGGSGTYGYTF	TGTGCCAGCAGCTTAGGGGGCAGCGGGACTTATGGCTACACCTTC
TRBV5-1	NA	TRBD1	TRBJ1-2	CASSYSLPGTANYGYTF	TGCGCCAGCAGCTACTCCCTTCCCGGGACAGCTAACTATGGCTACACCTTC
TRBV4-1	NA	TRBD2	TRBJ2-1	CASSQTPGRGDYNEQFF	TGCGCCAGCAGCCAGACCCCTGGGCGGGGGGACTACAATGAGCAGTTCTTC
TRBV28	NA	NA	TRBJ2-5	CASFSRDTYQETQYF	TGTGCCAGTTTTTCCAGGGACACGTACCAAGAGACCCAGTACTTC
TRBV5-5	NA	TRBD1	TRBJ2-7	CASSRDRVNYEQYF	TGTGCCAGCAGCCGCGACAGGGTCAACTACGAGCAGTACTTC
TRBV4-1	once	TRBD2	TRBJ2-7	CASSPTAPAGVAYEQYF	TGCGCCAGCAGCCCAACCGCCCCAGCGGGAGTGGCCTACGAGCAGTACTTC
TRBV4-1	few	NA	TRBJ2-7	CASSQDRQGSPYEQYF	TGCGCCAGCAGCCAAGATCGCCAGGGTAGTCCGTACGAGCAGTACTTC
TRBV6-6	NA	NA	TRBJ1-4	CAVRGGANEKLFF	TGTGCCGTCCGGGGGGGGGCTAATGAAAAACTGTTTTTT
TRBV29-1	NA	NA	TRBJ1-1	CSVLRDWSNTEAFF	TGCAGCGTTCTCAGGGATTGGTCGAACACTGAAGCTTTCTTT
TRBV9	few	TRBD1	TRBJ2-1	CASSARQGGRPNEQFF	TGTGCCAGCAGCGCAAGACAGGGGGGACGGCCGAATGAGCAGTTCTTC
TRBV19	NA	NA	TRBJ2-5	CASRMEGAGETQYF	TGTGCCAGTAGGATGGAGGGGGCGGGGGAGACCCAGTACTTC
TRBV30	NA	NA	TRBJ1-5	CAWETGRDQPQHF	TGTGCCTGGGAAACAGGGAGAGATCAGCCCCAGCATTTT